Listed below are T cell receptor beta chains from one sample, sequenced in a study of PD-1 blockade in classical Hodgkin lymphoma. Generated by immunoSEQ multiplex PCR, the TCRdb table keeps only in-frame clones and is missing some. The data hold roughly 60,000 clones, with 75% to 95% observed a single time. The sequences come from peripheral blood mononuclear cells (PBMCs), collected before the fourth cycle of nivolumab. The receptors shown here come from a human donor with classical Hodgkin lymphoma. CDR3s include the opening cysteine and the closing phenylalanine or tryptophan. The order of the fields is CDR3 length, clone size, J gene, V gene, D gene, CDR3 DNA, CDR3 protein. D genes are given only for firm matches. A clone size is listed for some rows: how often the clone was seen (once, few, many), or a class if it is expanded.

CDR3 length: 12
clone size: .
J gene: TRBJ2-1
V gene: TRBV9
D gene: .
CDR3 DNA: TGTGCCAGCGGACTTACGGGCAATGAGCAGTTCTTC
CDR3 protein: CASGLTGNEQFF

CDR3 length: 15
clone size: once
J gene: TRBJ2-3
V gene: TRBV21-1
D gene: .
CDR3 DNA: TGTGCCAGCAGGAATAGCGGCGACTACACAGATACGCAGTATTTT
CDR3 protein: CASRNSGDYTDTQYF

CDR3 length: 14
clone size: .
J gene: TRBJ2-7
V gene: TRBV6-5
D gene: .
CDR3 DNA: TGTGCCAGCAGTTGGAAGGACGCTTCCTACGAGCAGTACTTC
CDR3 protein: CASSWKDASYEQYF

CDR3 length: 12
clone size: .
J gene: TRBJ2-3
V gene: TRBV5-6
D gene: .
CDR3 DNA: TGTGCCAGCAGCTTACAGTCAGATACGCAGTATTTT
CDR3 protein: CASSLQSDTQYF

CDR3 length: 11
clone size: .
J gene: TRBJ2-4
V gene: TRBV21-1
D gene: .
CDR3 DNA: TGTGCCAGCAGCATAAAAAACATTCAGTACTTC
CDR3 protein: CASSIKNIQYF

CDR3 length: 16
clone size: once
J gene: TRBJ2-5
V gene: TRBV5-1
D gene: .
CDR3 DNA: TGCGCCAGCAGCCGGATACAGGGAAGGCACCAAGAGACCCAGTACTTC
CDR3 protein: CASSRIQGRHQETQYF

CDR3 length: 13
clone size: .
J gene: TRBJ2-5
V gene: TRBV5-6
D gene: TRBD1
CDR3 DNA: TGTGCCAGCAGCTCGACAGGGGTCGAGACCCAGTACTTC
CDR3 protein: CASSSTGVETQYF

CDR3 length: 13
clone size: .
J gene: TRBJ2-2
V gene: TRBV7-8
D gene: .
CDR3 DNA: TGTGCCAGCAGCTTTGGACAGAACGGGGAGCTGTTTTTT
CDR3 protein: CASSFGQNGELFF

CDR3 length: 15
clone size: .
J gene: TRBJ2-2
V gene: TRBV7-7
D gene: .
CDR3 DNA: TGTGCTAGCAGCTTAGATTCGGGGGCCACCGGGGAGCTGTTTTTT
CDR3 protein: CASSLDSGATGELFF

CDR3 length: 13
clone size: .
J gene: TRBJ2-7
V gene: TRBV19
D gene: TRBD1
CDR3 DNA: TGTGCCAGTGCACCGGGACAGCTACGAAAGCAGTACTTC
CDR3 protein: CASAPGQLRKQYF

CDR3 length: 18
clone size: .
J gene: TRBJ1-2
V gene: TRBV28
D gene: .
CDR3 DNA: TGTGCCAGCAGTTTAAGATTTTCAGACAGGCTTCTTAGCTATGGCTACACCTTC
CDR3 protein: CASSLRFSDRLLSYGYTF

CDR3 length: 18
clone size: .
J gene: TRBJ2-7
V gene: TRBV4-1
D gene: .
CDR3 DNA: TGCGCCAGCAGCCAAGAAGAGACAGGTTTCCATCGGTCCTACGAGCAGTACTTC
CDR3 protein: CASSQEETGFHRSYEQYF

CDR3 length: 13
clone size: few
J gene: TRBJ1-1
V gene: TRBV4-1
D gene: .
CDR3 DNA: TGCGCCAGCAGCCAAGAAGGGGTCACTGAAGCTTTCTTT
CDR3 protein: CASSQEGVTEAFF

CDR3 length: 16
clone size: .
J gene: TRBJ2-7
V gene: TRBV5-1
D gene: TRBD1
CDR3 DNA: TGCGCCAGCAGCTTAAATCCCGGGACAGGTACTAGCGAGCAGTACTTC
CDR3 protein: CASSLNPGTGTSEQYF

CDR3 length: 14
clone size: .
J gene: TRBJ2-7
V gene: TRBV25-1
D gene: TRBD1
CDR3 DNA: TGTGCCAGCAGGACGACAGGGGGTTCCTACGAGCAGTACTTC
CDR3 protein: CASRTTGGSYEQYF

CDR3 length: 15
clone size: .
J gene: TRBJ1-6
V gene: TRBV25-1
D gene: TRBD1
CDR3 DNA: TGTGCCAGCAGTGTGGCGGGACAGGGAAATTCACCCCTCCACTTT
CDR3 protein: CASSVAGQGNSPLHF

CDR3 length: 12
clone size: .
J gene: TRBJ1-2
V gene: TRBV7-9
D gene: .
CDR3 DNA: TGTGCCAGCAGCATGGACCCTTTATGCTACACCTTC
CDR3 protein: CASSMDPLCYTF

CDR3 length: 13
clone size: few
J gene: TRBJ1-1
V gene: TRBV7-9
D gene: TRBD1
CDR3 DNA: TGTGCCAGCAGATCGATGACAGGGCGGTCGGCTTTCTTT
CDR3 protein: CASRSMTGRSAFF

CDR3 length: 17
clone size: once
J gene: TRBJ1-4
V gene: TRBV5-6
D gene: TRBD1
CDR3 DNA: TGTGCCAGCAGCTTCTCTTCGGACAGGGGATCGGGTGAAAAACTGTTTTTT
CDR3 protein: CASSFSSDRGSGEKLFF

CDR3 length: 11
clone size: .
J gene: TRBJ2-2
V gene: TRBV7-2
D gene: .
CDR3 DNA: TGTGCCAGCAGGCGCACCGGGGAGCTGTTTTTT
CDR3 protein: CASRRTGELFF